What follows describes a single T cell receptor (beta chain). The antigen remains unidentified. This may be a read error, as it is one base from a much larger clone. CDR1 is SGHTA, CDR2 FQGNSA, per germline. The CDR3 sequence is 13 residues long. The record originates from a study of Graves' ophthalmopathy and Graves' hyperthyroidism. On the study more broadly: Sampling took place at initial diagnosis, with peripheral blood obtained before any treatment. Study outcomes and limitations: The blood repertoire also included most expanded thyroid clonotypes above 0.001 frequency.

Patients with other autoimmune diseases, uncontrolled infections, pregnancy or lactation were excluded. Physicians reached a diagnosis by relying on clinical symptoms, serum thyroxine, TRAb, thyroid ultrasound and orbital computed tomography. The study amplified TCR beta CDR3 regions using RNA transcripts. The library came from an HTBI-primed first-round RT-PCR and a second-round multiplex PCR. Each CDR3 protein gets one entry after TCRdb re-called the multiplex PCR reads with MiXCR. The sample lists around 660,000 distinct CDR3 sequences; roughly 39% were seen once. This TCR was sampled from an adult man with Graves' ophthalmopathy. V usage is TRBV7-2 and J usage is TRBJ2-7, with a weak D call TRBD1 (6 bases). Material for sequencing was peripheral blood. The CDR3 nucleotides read TGTGCCAGCAGCCGGACAGCAAACTACAAGCAGTACTTC. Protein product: CASSRTANYKQYF.